This T cell receptor beta chain was identified in a study of cytomegalovirus exposure and HLA in healthy donors. The germline V and J ends were trimmed by 3 bases and 4 bases, with 12 bases remaining between them. The CDR3 totals 14 residues. Germline V gene data show CDR1 as LNHNV and CDR2 as YYDKDF (reference sequence). The PCR had 60 Vbeta and 13 Jbeta primers. Only in-frame clones appear in the TCRdb table, and some are missing; sequencing was by immunoSEQ multiplex PCR. This table has around 150,000 clones, roughly 80% appearing once. Every donor was a healthy person donating bone marrow. Sequencing was carried out using PBMCs. The chain joins TRBV15 to TRBJ2-5; the D gene is possibly TRBD1 (6 bases). The clonotype originates from a woman between 50 and 59 years old in good health and CMV-seronegative. The CDR3, as DNA: TGTGCCACCAGCAGGATACAGGGTCCAGAGACCCAGTACTTC. It specifies CATSRIQGPETQYF.